The entry that follows covers one T cell receptor (beta chain) sequence. The data originate from a study of cytomegalovirus exposure and HLA in healthy donors. V lost 4 bases, J lost 3 bases, and 4 bases stayed unmatched. This CDR3 has 16 amino acids. Germline CDR1 and CDR2: MDHEN and SYDVKM. The PCR employed 60 Vbeta primers together with 13 Jbeta primers. The data were produced by immunoSEQ multiplex PCR, yet TCRdb's version contains in-frame clones alone and is incomplete. The sample has about 86,000 clones; 75% to 85% are singletons. This clonotype was sampled from a woman in her thirties or forties in good health and CMV-seropositive. Sequenced material: PBMCs. The chain links TRBV28 to TRBJ1-5; 12 nucleotides line up with TRBD1. In DNA, the CDR3 is TGTGCCAGCAGTTCCAAGGGACAGGGGGCCAATCAGCCCCAGCATTTT. Protein product: CASSSKGQGANQPQHF.